This T cell receptor (beta chain) appears in the sequencing data of a study of shared clonotypes between healthy human individuals. Looked up from germline, CDR1 is LGHNA and CDR2 is YSLEER. Trimming left V 4 bases short and J 5 bases short, with 15 bases between. The CDR3 sequence is 15 residues long. Deep level was the assay's run setting. It was on ten immunoSEQ deep assay plates that unsorted PBMC DNA was sequenced. As processed by the authors: There were no quality scores in the junction-only immunoSEQ sequences, so filtering differed. Using immunoSEQ multiplex PCR, the repertoire was profiled, and TCRdb retains in-frame clones only, with some absent. V and J calls plus clone size are reproduced from that table; the DNA served to infer D and trimming. The data hold around 510,000 clones, with roughly four fifths observed a single time.

J is TRBJ2-1 and V is TRBV4-3; D assignment may be TRBD1 or TRBD2 (6 bases each). The specimen was PBMCs. The sequence came from a woman aged 40 to 50 in good health. Some clones in this sample may be carry-over from other donors' samples. CDR3 loop: CASSPTWRGDNEQFF. The CDR3 DNA reads TGCGCCAGCAGCCCAACTTGGAGGGGGGACAATGAGCAGTTCTTC.